A single sample is the source of the 14 T cell receptor beta chains below, sequenced in a study of T-cell reconstitution after alpha-beta-depleted transplantation in children. TCRbeta library construction was performed incorporating unique molecular identifiers. One entry per CDR3 protein results from TCRdb running MiXCR on the PCR reads. The sample has some 240,000 distinct CDR3 sequences, around 8.9% seen once. Sample: PBMCs from the stem cell graft donor, taken from the stem cell graft. Receptors were obtained from a human donor who donated a stem cell graft to a child with SCID.

This clonotype showed up many times. This rearrangement joins TRBV7-8 to TRBJ1-6, with D tentatively TRBD1 (6 bases). Germline V gene data show CDR1 as SGHVS and CDR2 as FQNEAQ. The CDR3 spans 14 residues. The germline V and J ends were trimmed by 5 bases and 9 bases, with 14 bases remaining between them. This chain's CDR3 is CASSLVGASSPLHF. The DNA of the CDR3 is TGTGCCAGCAGCCTCGTGGGGGCTAGTTCACCCCTCCACTTT.

This clonotype was picked up a small number of times. Here the CDR3 reads CSAQDSGSSYEQYF. DNA of the CDR3: TGCAGTGCTCAGGACTCCGGTTCCTCCTACGAGCAGTACTTC. The genes are TRBV20-1 and TRBJ2-7, with D tentatively TRBD2 (5 bases). The V and J ends lost 5 bases and 0 bases respectively, with 14 bases between them. Germline CDR1 is DFQATT and CDR2 is SNEGSKA (reference sequence). The length of the CDR3 is 14 residues.

This clonotype was seen many times. The chain is built from TRBV25-1 and TRBJ2-5; the D gene is possibly TRBD2 (6 bases). With 8 bases removed from V and 2 bases from J, the gap between germline ends came to 21 bases. Germline V gene lookup returns CDR1 MGHDK and CDR2 SYGVNS. The CDR3 is 16 amino acids. CDR3 region: CASGPAGTPDQETQYF. CDR3 in DNA: TGTGCCAGCGGACCGGCCGGGACTCCGGATCAAGAGACCCAGTACTTC.

The J gene is TRBJ1-3, the V gene TRBV5-6; D perhaps matches TRBD1 (5 bases). Germline loops: CDR1 SGHDT, CDR2 YYEEEE. The CDR3 runs to 15 residues. Trimming removed 3 bases from V and 2 bases from J, with 12 bases in between. CDR3 bases: TGTGCCAGCAGCTCCAGAGGGGTTCCTGGAAACACCATATATTTT. Translating it yields CASSSRGVPGNTIYF. Drawing the rest from reference TRBV5-6 and TRBJ1-3, the complete variable domain is DAGVTQSPTHLIKTRGQQVTLRCSPKSGHDTVSWYQQALGQGPQFIFQYYEEEERQRGNFPDRFSGHQFPNYSSELNVNALLLGDSALYLCASSSRGVPGNTIYFGEGSWLTVV.

This clonotype was counted ten times or more. The CDR3 DNA follows: TGTGCCAGCAGTCGGACGGGCAGGGTGCCCAATGAGCAGTTCTTC. It specifies CASSRTGRVPNEQFF. J is TRBJ2-1 and V is TRBV27, with a tentative D call TRBD1 (5 bases). This CDR3 has 15 amino acids. V dropped 5 bases and J dropped 6 bases, with 17 bases sitting between them. The V gene's germline CDR1 is MNHEY and CDR2 SMNVEV (reference sequence).

This clonotype was picked up many times. The chain uses TRBV7-8 and TRBJ1-4, with a weak D call TRBD1 (5 bases). Trimming took 1 base from V and 5 from J, leaving 14 bases between them. The CDR3 has 16 residues. Looked up from germline, CDR1 is SGHVS and CDR2 is FQNEAQ. CDR3 DNA: TGTGCCAGCAGCTTAGTCTTCAGGGACCAGAATGAAAAACTGTTTTTT. This translates into CASSLVFRDQNEKLFF.

This clonotype appeared many times. The chain recombines TRBV29-1 with TRBJ2-2; D unresolved. V was cut by 3 bases and J by 6 bases, with 8 bases left in between. The CDR3 is 12 residues long. Germline V gives CDR1 SQVTM, CDR2 ANQGSEA. The CDR3 DNA follows: TGCAGCGTTGACCTTGTGCCCGGGGAGCTGTTTTTT. Translation: CSVDLVPGELFF.

In this sample, this clonotype turned up many times. The CDR3 DNA reads as TGTGCCAGCAGAATCGGGGGGTCCTACGAGCAGTACTTC. Translating it yields CASRIGGSYEQYF. This sequence joins TRBV28 and TRBJ2-7; 7 nucleotides agree with TRBD2. The CDR3 loop spans 13 amino acids. Germline values: CDR1 MDHEN, CDR2 SYDVKM. The V gene end was trimmed by 6 bases and the J gene end by 1 base; junction bases not matched to a gene: 3.

This clonotype was seen many times. The J gene is TRBJ2-6, the V gene TRBV20-1; 7 nucleotides agree with TRBD1. V lost 0 bases and J lost 2; bases outside the gene matches: 10. This CDR3 is built from 18 residues. Germline V lookup: CDR1 DFQATT, CDR2 SNEGSKA (reference sequence). The CDR3: CSARDPTGWATGANVLTF. CDR3 nucleotide sequence: TGCAGTGCTAGAGATCCGACAGGGTGGGCTACTGGGGCCAACGTCCTGACTTTC.

At least ten counts were recorded for this clonotype. This sequence joins TRBV7-2 and TRBJ2-1, with 11 bases fitting TRBD2. J gave up 15 bases and V 4 bases, and 11 bases lay outside the gene matches. The germline V gene encodes CDR1 SGHTA and CDR2 FQGNSA. The CDR3 extends over 14 amino acids. The CDR3 sequence: CASSSQIAGGSWFF. The CDR3 nucleotides read TGTGCCAGCAGCTCCCAAATAGCGGGGGGGTCTTGGTTCTTC.

This clonotype has at least ten counts. The chain recombines TRBV5-1 with TRBJ1-2; possible D gene TRBD1, 6 bases. Germline V gives CDR1 SGHRS, CDR2 YFSETQ. This CDR3 has 13 residues. V was clipped by 0 bases and J by 4 bases, with 7 bases between them. The CDR3 region has the DNA TGCGCCAGCAGCTTGGAGGGGGGCTATGGCTACACCTTC. Translating gives CASSLEGGYGYTF.

The rearrangement links TRBV5-1 to TRBJ2-1, with 9 positions matching TRBD2. Germline CDR1 is SGHRS and CDR2 is YFSETQ. This CDR3 has 18 amino acids. Trimming removed 0 bases from V and 1 base from J; junction bases left unmatched: 8. The CDR3 coding sequence is TGCGCCAGCAGCTTGGTCCCCAAGGCGGGGGGGTCCTACAATGAGCAGTTCTTC. This sequence encodes CASSLVPKAGGSYNEQFF.

This clonotype appeared many times. The V gene is TRBV5-1, the J gene TRBJ1-6; 8 nucleotides line up with TRBD1. Germline lookup yields CDR1 SGHRS and CDR2 YFSETQ. The CDR3 is 15 amino acids. Trimming took 5 bases from V and 6 from J; bases not matched to a gene: 7. This chain's CDR3 is CASSRAGQGNSPLHF. The CDR3, as DNA: TGCGCCAGCAGTAGGGCCGGACAGGGTAATTCACCCCTCCACTTT. The whole variable domain, filled in from reference TRBV5-1 and TRBJ1-6, reads KAGVTQTPRYLIKTRGQQVTLSCSPISGHRSVSWYQQTPGQGLQFLFEYFSETQRNKGNFPGRFSGRQFSNSRSEMNVSTLELGDSALYLCASSRAGQGNSPLHFGNGTRLTVT.

This clonotype was observed many times. The CDR3 loop reads CASSGAGGAGNTIYF. CDR3 DNA sequence: TGTGCCAGCAGCGGGGCCGGGGGTGCCGGAAACACCATATATTTT. V and J are TRBV9 and TRBJ1-3; possibly TRBD1 for D (5 bases). The ends were cut back, 3 bases at V and 4 bases at J, with 14 bases in the middle. Germline CDR1 and CDR2: SGDLS and YYNGEE. The CDR3 has 15 residues.